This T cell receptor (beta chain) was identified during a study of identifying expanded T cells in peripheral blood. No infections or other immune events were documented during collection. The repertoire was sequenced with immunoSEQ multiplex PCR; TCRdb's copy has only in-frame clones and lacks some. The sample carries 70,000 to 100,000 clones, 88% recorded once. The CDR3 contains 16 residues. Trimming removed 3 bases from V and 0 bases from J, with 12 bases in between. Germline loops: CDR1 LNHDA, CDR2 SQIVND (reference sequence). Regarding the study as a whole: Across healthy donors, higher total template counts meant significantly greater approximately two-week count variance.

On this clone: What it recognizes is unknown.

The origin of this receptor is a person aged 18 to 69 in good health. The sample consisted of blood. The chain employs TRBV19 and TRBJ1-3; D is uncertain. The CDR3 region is CASSIPGVYSGNTIYF. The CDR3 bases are TGTGCCAGTAGTATCCCCGGCGTGTACTCTGGAAACACCATATATTTT.